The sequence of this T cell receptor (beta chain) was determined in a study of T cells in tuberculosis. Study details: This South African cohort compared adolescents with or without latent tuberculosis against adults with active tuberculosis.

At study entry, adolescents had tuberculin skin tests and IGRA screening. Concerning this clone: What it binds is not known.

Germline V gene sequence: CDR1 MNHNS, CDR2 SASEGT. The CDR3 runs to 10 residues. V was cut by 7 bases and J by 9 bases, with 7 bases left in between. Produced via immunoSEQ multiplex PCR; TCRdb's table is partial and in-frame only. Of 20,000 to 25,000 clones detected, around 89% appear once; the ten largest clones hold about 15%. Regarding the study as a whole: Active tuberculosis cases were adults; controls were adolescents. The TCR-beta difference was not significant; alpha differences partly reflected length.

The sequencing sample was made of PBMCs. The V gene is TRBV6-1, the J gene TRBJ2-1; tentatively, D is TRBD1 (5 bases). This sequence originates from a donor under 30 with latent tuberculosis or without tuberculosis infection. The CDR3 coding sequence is TGTGCCAGCACAGGGTCTGAGCAGTTCTTC. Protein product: CASTGSEQFF.